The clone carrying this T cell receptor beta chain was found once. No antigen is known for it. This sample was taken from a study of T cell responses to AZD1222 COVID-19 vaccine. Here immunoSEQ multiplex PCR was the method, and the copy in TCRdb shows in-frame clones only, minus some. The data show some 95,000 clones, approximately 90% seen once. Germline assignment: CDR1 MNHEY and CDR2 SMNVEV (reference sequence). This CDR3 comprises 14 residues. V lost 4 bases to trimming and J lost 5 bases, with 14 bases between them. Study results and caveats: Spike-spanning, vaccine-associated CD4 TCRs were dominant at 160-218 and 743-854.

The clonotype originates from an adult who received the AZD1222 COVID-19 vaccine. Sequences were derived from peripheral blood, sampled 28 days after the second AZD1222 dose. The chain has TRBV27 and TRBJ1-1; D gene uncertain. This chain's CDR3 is CASSSPGLGTEAFF. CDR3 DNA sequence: TGTGCCAGCAGTTCACCGGGCCTCGGGACTGAAGCTTTCTTT.